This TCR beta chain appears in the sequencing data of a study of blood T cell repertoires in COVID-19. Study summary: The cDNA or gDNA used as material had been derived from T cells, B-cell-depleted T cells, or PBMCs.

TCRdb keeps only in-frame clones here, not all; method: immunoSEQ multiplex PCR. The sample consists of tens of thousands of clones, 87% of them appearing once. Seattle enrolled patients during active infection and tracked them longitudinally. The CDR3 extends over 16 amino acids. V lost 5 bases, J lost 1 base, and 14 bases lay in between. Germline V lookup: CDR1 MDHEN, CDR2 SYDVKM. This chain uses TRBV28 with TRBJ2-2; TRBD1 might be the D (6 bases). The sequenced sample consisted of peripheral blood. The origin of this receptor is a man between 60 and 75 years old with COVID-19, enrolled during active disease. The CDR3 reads CASSVQGFENTGELFF. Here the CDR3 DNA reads TGTGCCAGCAGTGTGCAGGGGTTTGAGAACACCGGGGAGCTGTTTTTT.